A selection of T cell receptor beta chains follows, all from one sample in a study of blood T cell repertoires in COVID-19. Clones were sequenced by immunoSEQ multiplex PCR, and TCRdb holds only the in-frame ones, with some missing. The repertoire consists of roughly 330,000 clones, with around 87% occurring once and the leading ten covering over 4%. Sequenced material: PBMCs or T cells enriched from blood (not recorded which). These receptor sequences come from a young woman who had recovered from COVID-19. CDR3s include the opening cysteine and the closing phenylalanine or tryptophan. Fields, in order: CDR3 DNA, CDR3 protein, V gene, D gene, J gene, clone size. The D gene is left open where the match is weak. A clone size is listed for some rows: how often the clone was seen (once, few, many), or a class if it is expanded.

CDR3 DNA: TGTGCCAGCAGCCGGACAGGGGTGCGGGAGACCCAGTACTTC
CDR3 protein: CASSRTGVRETQYF
V gene: TRBV6-5
D gene: TRBD1
J gene: TRBJ2-5
clone size: NA

CDR3 DNA: TGTGCCATCAGTGCAGGGGGCGGGCAGCCCCAGCATTTT
CDR3 protein: CAISAGGGQPQHF
V gene: TRBV10-3
D gene: TRBD1
J gene: TRBJ1-5
clone size: NA

CDR3 DNA: TGTGCCAGAAGCCCACCTGGGTCCGGGACAGGCCTGACGACGCAGTATTTT
CDR3 protein: CARSPPGSGTGLTTQYF
V gene: TRBV5-3
D gene: TRBD1
J gene: TRBJ2-3
clone size: NA

CDR3 DNA: TGTGCCAGCAGCTTAGCGGGGGGACTCAATGAGCAGTTCTTC
CDR3 protein: CASSLAGGLNEQFF
V gene: TRBV11-2
D gene: TRBD2
J gene: TRBJ2-1
clone size: few

CDR3 DNA: TGTGCCAGCAGCCGAGACCTAGGGGCGACGCAGTATTTT
CDR3 protein: CASSRDLGATQYF
V gene: TRBV3-1/TRBV3-2
D gene: NA
J gene: TRBJ2-3
clone size: NA

CDR3 DNA: TGTGCCAGCTCACCAAACCCGACAGGGGCGGGGCAGCCCCAGCATTTT
CDR3 protein: CASSPNPTGAGQPQHF
V gene: TRBV18
D gene: TRBD1
J gene: TRBJ1-5
clone size: NA

CDR3 DNA: TGTGCCAGCAGTTACGGAACAGGGTACACTGAAGCTTTCTTT
CDR3 protein: CASSYGTGYTEAFF
V gene: TRBV6-6
D gene: NA
J gene: TRBJ1-1
clone size: NA

CDR3 DNA: TGTGCCAGCTCACGATTACAGGGCCCGGAACCCTGGAATGGCTACACCTTC
CDR3 protein: CASSRLQGPEPWNGYTF
V gene: TRBV18
D gene: NA
J gene: TRBJ1-2
clone size: NA

CDR3 DNA: TGTGCCATCAGTGAGACCCCGACAGAGGAGGGGGAGCTGTTTTTT
CDR3 protein: CAISETPTEEGELFF
V gene: TRBV10-3
D gene: NA
J gene: TRBJ2-2
clone size: once

CDR3 DNA: TGTGCCAGTAGTACTGACACGCTTTATCAGCCCCAGCATTTT
CDR3 protein: CASSTDTLYQPQHF
V gene: TRBV19
D gene: NA
J gene: TRBJ1-5
clone size: once

CDR3 DNA: TGCGCCAGCAGCCGAACCACAGGGGAAATATTTGAAAATTCACCCCTCCACTTT
CDR3 protein: CASSRTTGEIFENSPLHF
V gene: TRBV4-3
D gene: TRBD1
J gene: TRBJ1-6
clone size: once

CDR3 DNA: TGTGCCAGCAGCCCCGGACTCCTATCAAGGGCAGATGAGCAGTTCTTC
CDR3 protein: CASSPGLLSRADEQFF
V gene: TRBV13
D gene: NA
J gene: TRBJ2-1
clone size: NA

CDR3 DNA: TGTGCCAGCTCTAGCGGGCAGTTGAATTCACCCCTCCACTTT
CDR3 protein: CASSSGQLNSPLHF
V gene: TRBV6-5
D gene: NA
J gene: TRBJ1-6
clone size: once

CDR3 DNA: TGTGCCAGCAGACCCCATGGACAGGGGGGAGGCTACACCTTC
CDR3 protein: CASRPHGQGGGYTF
V gene: TRBV11-2
D gene: TRBD1
J gene: TRBJ1-2
clone size: few

CDR3 DNA: TGTGCAAGTCGCTCAGCGCTAGCGGGGGGGTCTCCGGCCAAAAACATTCAGTACTTC
CDR3 protein: CASRSALAGGSPAKNIQYF
V gene: TRBV12-2
D gene: NA
J gene: TRBJ2-4
clone size: NA

CDR3 DNA: TGTGCCAGCAGCCAAGATAGTCTGGGACAGCGCAATCAGCCCCAGCATTTT
CDR3 protein: CASSQDSLGQRNQPQHF
V gene: TRBV3-1/TRBV3-2
D gene: TRBD1
J gene: TRBJ1-5
clone size: NA

CDR3 DNA: TGTGCCAGCAGCCCTGTGTCAGATACGCAGTATTTT
CDR3 protein: CASSPVSDTQYF
V gene: TRBV11-1
D gene: NA
J gene: TRBJ2-3
clone size: NA

CDR3 DNA: TGCGCCAGCACGTCACAGTATAATTCACCCCTCCACTTT
CDR3 protein: CASTSQYNSPLHF
V gene: TRBV10-2
D gene: NA
J gene: TRBJ1-6
clone size: NA

CDR3 DNA: TGTGCCAGCAGTTTCGACAGGAACACTGAAGCTTTCTTT
CDR3 protein: CASSFDRNTEAFF
V gene: TRBV28
D gene: NA
J gene: TRBJ1-1
clone size: NA

CDR3 DNA: TGTGCCAGAAGACCCACAGGGCAAGAGACCCAGTACTTC
CDR3 protein: CARRPTGQETQYF
V gene: TRBV5-3
D gene: NA
J gene: TRBJ2-5
clone size: once

CDR3 DNA: TGTGCCTGGAGTAAACAAACTGGGGCCAACGTCCTGACTTTC
CDR3 protein: CAWSKQTGANVLTF
V gene: TRBV30
D gene: NA
J gene: TRBJ2-6
clone size: NA

CDR3 DNA: TGCGCCAGCAGCCTGGGGGCAGTTCAAGAAGGGGAGCTGTTTTTT
CDR3 protein: CASSLGAVQEGELFF
V gene: TRBV4-1
D gene: NA
J gene: TRBJ2-2
clone size: NA

CDR3 DNA: TGCGCCAGCAGTCTAACAGGCCTCGCCAGCTATGGCTACACCTTC
CDR3 protein: CASSLTGLASYGYTF
V gene: TRBV5-1
D gene: NA
J gene: TRBJ1-2
clone size: NA

CDR3 DNA: TGTGCCAGCAGTGAACAGCGGGGGAAATACAATGAGCAGTTCTTC
CDR3 protein: CASSEQRGKYNEQFF
V gene: TRBV2
D gene: TRBD2
J gene: TRBJ2-1
clone size: NA

CDR3 DNA: TGTGCCAGCAGCACAGCAGCCCCCAGCTCCTACGAGCAGTACTTC
CDR3 protein: CASSTAAPSSYEQYF
V gene: TRBV27
D gene: NA
J gene: TRBJ2-7
clone size: NA

CDR3 DNA: TGTGCCAGTAGTACCGGAACAGGGGGCACCTACGAGCAGTACTTC
CDR3 protein: CASSTGTGGTYEQYF
V gene: TRBV19
D gene: TRBD1
J gene: TRBJ2-7
clone size: NA

CDR3 DNA: TGTGCCAGCGTCCCTCTGGGGCAGAGCTCCTACAATGAGCAGTTCTTC
CDR3 protein: CASVPLGQSSYNEQFF
V gene: TRBV9
D gene: NA
J gene: TRBJ2-1
clone size: NA

CDR3 DNA: TGCGCCAGCAGCCGTGTCTCCGGGACAGACAGCCCAATGGGGCTCTACAATGAGCAGTTCTTC
CDR3 protein: CASSRVSGTDSPMGLYNEQFF
V gene: TRBV4-1
D gene: TRBD1
J gene: TRBJ2-1
clone size: once

CDR3 DNA: TGTGCCAGCAGCCACAGCCCTGGGGGACAGATGAACACTGAAGCTTTCTTT
CDR3 protein: CASSHSPGGQMNTEAFF
V gene: TRBV7-9
D gene: TRBD1
J gene: TRBJ1-1
clone size: NA

CDR3 DNA: TGCGCCAGCAGCAGGGACATGGCCTATGGCTACACCTTC
CDR3 protein: CASSRDMAYGYTF
V gene: TRBV5-1
D gene: NA
J gene: TRBJ1-2
clone size: NA

CDR3 DNA: TGTGCCAGCAGTGACTCGTACGATCAGGATCCCATCTCGGGGGAGAACACTGAAGCTTTCTTT
CDR3 protein: CASSDSYDQDPISGENTEAFF
V gene: TRBV6-4
D gene: NA
J gene: TRBJ1-1
clone size: NA

CDR3 DNA: TGTGCCAGCAGTTCCGCCGGGGGACGGAACACTGAAGCTTTCTTT
CDR3 protein: CASSSAGGRNTEAFF
V gene: TRBV27
D gene: NA
J gene: TRBJ1-1
clone size: few

CDR3 DNA: TGTGCCAGCAGTTACGGGGGTAGCGGGGGCTACAATGAGCAGTTCTTC
CDR3 protein: CASSYGGSGGYNEQFF
V gene: TRBV6-6
D gene: TRBD2
J gene: TRBJ2-1
clone size: NA

CDR3 DNA: TGTGCCAGCAGCCGAAAGGGGGCGCAAGCGAACACTGAAGCTTTCTTT
CDR3 protein: CASSRKGAQANTEAFF
V gene: TRBV14
D gene: TRBD1
J gene: TRBJ1-1
clone size: NA

CDR3 DNA: TGTGCCAGTAGTATTAGGGGCGTCGAAGCTTTCTTT
CDR3 protein: CASSIRGVEAFF
V gene: TRBV19
D gene: NA
J gene: TRBJ1-1
clone size: NA

CDR3 DNA: TGCGCCAGCAGCTTGTCCACAGGGATCTCCTACGAGCAGTACTTC
CDR3 protein: CASSLSTGISYEQYF
V gene: TRBV5-1
D gene: NA
J gene: TRBJ2-7
clone size: NA

CDR3 DNA: TGTGCCAGCAGCTTAGCTTCCTCCGCGGACACTGAAGCTTTCTTT
CDR3 protein: CASSLASSADTEAFF
V gene: TRBV7-9
D gene: NA
J gene: TRBJ1-1
clone size: NA

CDR3 DNA: TGTGCCAGCAGCTTGAAGGCCGCTAGCGGGTACGATACGCAGTATTTT
CDR3 protein: CASSLKAASGYDTQYF
V gene: TRBV5-4
D gene: TRBD2
J gene: TRBJ2-3
clone size: NA

CDR3 DNA: TGTGCCAGCAGTGAAACTGCCGGCGGTATAACCTACGAGCAGTACTTC
CDR3 protein: CASSETAGGITYEQYF
V gene: TRBV13
D gene: NA
J gene: TRBJ2-7
clone size: NA

CDR3 DNA: TGTGCCAGCAGCCCCGGACTAGCGGGGACCGGGGAGCTGTTTTTT
CDR3 protein: CASSPGLAGTGELFF
V gene: TRBV3-1/TRBV3-2
D gene: TRBD2
J gene: TRBJ2-2
clone size: NA

CDR3 DNA: TGTGCCACCGGCCAGGGGGCCGGGGAGCTGTTTTTT
CDR3 protein: CATGQGAGELFF
V gene: TRBV24-1
D gene: TRBD1
J gene: TRBJ2-2
clone size: NA

CDR3 DNA: TGTGCCAGCAGCCCCCAGGTTCGGGACAGGGACACTGAAGCTTTCTTT
CDR3 protein: CASSPQVRDRDTEAFF
V gene: TRBV6-2/TRBV6-3
D gene: TRBD1
J gene: TRBJ1-1
clone size: NA

CDR3 DNA: TGTGCCAGCAATTGGGCAGCAACTAATGAAAAACTGTTTTTT
CDR3 protein: CASNWAATNEKLFF
V gene: TRBV2
D gene: NA
J gene: TRBJ1-4
clone size: NA

CDR3 DNA: TGCGCCAGCAGCTTGCAACAGGGGGGTGAAAAACTGTTTTTT
CDR3 protein: CASSLQQGGEKLFF
V gene: TRBV5-1
D gene: TRBD1
J gene: TRBJ1-4
clone size: NA

CDR3 DNA: TGTGCCAGCAGTATAGGGACAGGGGCTAATGAAAAACTGTTTTTT
CDR3 protein: CASSIGTGANEKLFF
V gene: TRBV6-5
D gene: TRBD1
J gene: TRBJ1-4
clone size: NA